Listed below are T cell receptor beta chains from one sample, sequenced in a study of OX40 agonist ivuxolimab in advanced cancers. Sequenced by immunoSEQ multiplex PCR; TCRdb stores in-frame clones only, minus some. This sample carries 9,500 to 13,000 clones, 60% to 85% of them seen once, and the ten largest clones take around a fifth. The sequences come from CD4+ or CD8+ T cells sorted from blood, collected in a trial of the OX40 agonist ivuxolimab. The receptor set was obtained from an adult with an advanced solid tumor such as melanoma, head and neck, liver or kidney cancer. The CDR3 runs from the conserved cysteine through the conserved F or W. Fields, in order: V gene, CDR3 protein.

v_gene: TRBV9; CDR3aa: CASSFQGSGSGYTF
v_gene: TRBV7-3; CDR3aa: CASTPSGQLNTGELFF
v_gene: TRBV9; CDR3aa: CASSVSEDTQYF
v_gene: TRBV28; CDR3aa: CASTLTSFGELFF
v_gene: TRBV9; CDR3aa: CASSVDPGYTDTQYF
v_gene: TRBV6-1; CDR3aa: CASSGRVRSPTNYGYTF
v_gene: TRBV4-1; CDR3aa: CASSQDVGRVYEQYF
v_gene: TRBV29-1; CDR3aa: CSVERDRRNSPLHF
v_gene: TRBV5-4; CDR3aa: CASSPRDRPYEQYF
v_gene: TRBV19; CDR3aa: CASSIVAGADEAFF
v_gene: TRBV6-6; CDR3aa: CASSRLAGVETQYF
v_gene: TRBV4-2; CDR3aa: CASSQVIAGSTDTQYF
v_gene: TRBV7-8; CDR3aa: CASSLYRAETQYF
v_gene: TRBV9; CDR3aa: CASSLDRATVSDYGYTF
v_gene: TRBV14; CDR3aa: CASSQGLDRGLPLLSYEQYF
v_gene: TRBV21-1; CDR3aa: CASSPPGVYRGPFPSGANVLTF
v_gene: TRBV7-2; CDR3aa: CASSQRQGAGRGYTF
v_gene: TRBV28; CDR3aa: CASSPIYSNQPQHF
v_gene: TRBV7-3; CDR3aa: CASSLEGWGTEAFF
v_gene: TRBV19; CDR3aa: CASSTASNEQFF
v_gene: TRBV2; CDR3aa: CASTDSYTDTQYF
v_gene: TRBV6-5; CDR3aa: CASSWLGNNRPQHF
v_gene: TRBV5-4; CDR3aa: CASSPRWAGHSTGELFF
v_gene: TRBV5-6; CDR3aa: CASSSSVTYEQYF
v_gene: TRBV10-3; CDR3aa: CAISGSGIRGGINTGELFF
v_gene: TRBV9; CDR3aa: CASSPLDRDFLYGYTF
v_gene: TRBV9; CDR3aa: CASSVEGNWETQYF
v_gene: TRBV10-1; CDR3aa: CASSDRDFNQPQHF
v_gene: TRBV7-2; CDR3aa: CASSLSGGARYEQYF
v_gene: TRBV7-3; CDR3aa: CASKGLDTQYF
v_gene: TRBV30; CDR3aa: CAWKPGPLLYGYTF
v_gene: TRBV30; CDR3aa: CAWSADRGPANEKLFF
v_gene: TRBV7-8; CDR3aa: CASSLGAGFTDTQYF
v_gene: TRBV5-4; CDR3aa: CASSPRQGRTDTQYF
v_gene: TRBV10-2; CDR3aa: CASSESGTKADEQYF